This T cell receptor beta chain was obtained from a study of blood T cells in healthy people across ages. Study-level findings and limits: Diversity was higher, and naive CD4+ cells more numerous, in long-lived donors than in aged donors. With donor CMV status unknown, expanded clonotype changes were possibly confounded.

Trimming cost V 7 bases and J 7 bases; bases outside gene matches: 11. From germline, CDR1 is SQVTM and CDR2 ANQGSEA. This CDR3 region has 15 residues. Details on this clonotype: What it binds is not known.

A sample-barcoded 5' primer and a J-beta primer mix were used in a second PCR of roughly 6 to 11 cycles. TCRdb called the 5' RACE reads again in MiXCR, with one record for every CDR3 protein. The sample yields about 580,000 distinct CDR3 sequences, 40% to 55% seen once. The study isolated at least 7 million PBMCs from each sample. This chain links TRBV29-1 with TRBJ2-1, with TRBD2 identical over 12 bases. The TCR originated in a man older than 75 in good health. Specimen: blood. The CDR3 loop reads CSAPRLAGAWNEQFF. The CDR3 coding sequence is TGCAGCGCCCCTAGACTAGCGGGAGCCTGGAATGAGCAGTTCTTC.